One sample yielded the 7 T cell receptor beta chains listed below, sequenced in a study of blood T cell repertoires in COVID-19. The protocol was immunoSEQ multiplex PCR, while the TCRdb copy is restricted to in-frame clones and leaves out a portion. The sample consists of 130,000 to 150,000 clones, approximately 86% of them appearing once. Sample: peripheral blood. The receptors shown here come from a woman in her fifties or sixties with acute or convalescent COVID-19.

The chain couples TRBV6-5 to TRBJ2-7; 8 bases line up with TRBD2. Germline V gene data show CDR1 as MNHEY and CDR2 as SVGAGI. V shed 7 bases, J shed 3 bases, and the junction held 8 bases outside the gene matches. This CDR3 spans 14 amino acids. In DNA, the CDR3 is TGTGCCAGCACGGGGGGGGGTCTCTTCTACGAGCAGTACTTC. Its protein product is CASTGGGLFYEQYF.

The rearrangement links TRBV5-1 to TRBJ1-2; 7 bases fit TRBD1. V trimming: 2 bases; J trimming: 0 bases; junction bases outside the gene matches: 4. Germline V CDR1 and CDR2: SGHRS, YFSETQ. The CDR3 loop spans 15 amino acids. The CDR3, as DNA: TGCGCCAGCAGCTTCAGGGGGATCCCTAACTATGGCTACACCTTC. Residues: CASSFRGIPNYGYTF.

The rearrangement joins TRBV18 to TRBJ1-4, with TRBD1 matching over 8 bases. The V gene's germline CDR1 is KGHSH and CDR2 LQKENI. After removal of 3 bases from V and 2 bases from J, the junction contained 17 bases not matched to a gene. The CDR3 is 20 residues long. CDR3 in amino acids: CASSPWGQVTPHATNEKLFF. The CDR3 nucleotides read TGTGCCAGCTCACCTTGGGGACAGGTCACACCCCATGCTACTAATGAAAAACTGTTTTTT.

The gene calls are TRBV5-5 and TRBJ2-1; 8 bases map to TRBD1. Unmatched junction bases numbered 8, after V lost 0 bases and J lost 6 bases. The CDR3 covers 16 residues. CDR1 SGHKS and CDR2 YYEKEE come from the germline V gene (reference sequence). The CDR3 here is CASSLAAPGGLNEQFF. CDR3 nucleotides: TGTGCCAGCAGCTTGGCCGCTCCAGGGGGCCTCAATGAGCAGTTCTTC.

CDR3: CASSRGTEKLFF. CDR3 in DNA: TGTGCCAGCAGTCGGGGGACGGAAAAACTGTTTTTT. The V and J genes are TRBV28 and TRBJ1-4; the D gene is possibly TRBD1 (5 bases). Looked up from germline, CDR1 is MDHEN and CDR2 is SYDVKM. V was shortened by 5 bases and J by 8 bases, with 9 bases between the two germline ends. This CDR3 contains 12 residues. The full variable domain, completed using reference TRBV28 and TRBJ1-4, is DVKVTQSSRYLVKRTGEKVFLECVQDMDHENMFWYRQDPGLGLRLIYFSYDVKMKEKGDIPEGYSVSREKKERFSLILESASTNQTSMYLCASSRGTEKLFFGSGTQLSVL.

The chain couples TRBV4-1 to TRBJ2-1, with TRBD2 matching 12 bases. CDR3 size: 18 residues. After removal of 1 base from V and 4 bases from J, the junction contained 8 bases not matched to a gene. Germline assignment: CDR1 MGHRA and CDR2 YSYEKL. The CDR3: CASSQGGTGTSGYNEQFF. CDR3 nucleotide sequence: TGCGCCAGCAGCCAAGGCGGAACCGGGACTAGCGGGTACAATGAGCAGTTCTTC.

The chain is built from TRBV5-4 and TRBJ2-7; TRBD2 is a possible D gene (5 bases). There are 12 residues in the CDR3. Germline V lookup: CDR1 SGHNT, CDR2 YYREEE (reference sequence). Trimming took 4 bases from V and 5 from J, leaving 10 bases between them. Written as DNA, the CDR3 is TGTGCCAGCAGCCAATTAGCGAACGAGCAGTACTTC. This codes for CASSQLANEQYF.